These 12 T cell receptor beta chains were all obtained from the same sample, sequenced in a study of blood T cell repertoires in COVID-19. The protocol was immunoSEQ multiplex PCR, while the TCRdb copy is restricted to in-frame clones and leaves out a portion. The sample has some 400,000 clones, 80% to 95% seen once. Sequencing input: PBMCs or T cells enriched from blood (not recorded which). The receptors were sampled from a woman aged 40 to 50 who had been exposed to COVID-19.

This clone has only one observation. The chain carries TRBV19 and TRBJ2-7; no reliable D call. The germline V and J ends were trimmed by 1 base and 1 base, with 8 bases remaining between them. Germline V gene sequence: CDR1 LNHDA, CDR2 SQIVND (reference sequence). This CDR3 comprises 14 residues. CDR3 sequence reads: CASSIGHRSYEQYF. In DNA, the CDR3 is TGTGCCAGTAGTATAGGGCACAGATCCTACGAGCAGTACTTC.

The chain is built from TRBV9 and TRBJ2-3; D gene ambiguous. The V gene lost 0 bases and the J gene lost 0 bases, with 5 bases spanning the gap. The germline V gene has CDR1 SGDLS and CDR2 YYNGEE. The CDR3 is 14 residues long. Here the CDR3 reads CASSVGGSTDTQYF. CDR3 coding DNA: TGTGCCAGCAGCGTAGGTGGCAGCACAGATACGCAGTATTTT. Drawing the rest from reference TRBV9 and TRBJ2-3, the complete variable domain is DSGVTQTPKHLITATGQRVTLRCSPRSGDLSVYWYQQSLDQGLQFLIQYYNGEERAKGNILERFSAQQFPDLHSELNLSSLELGDSALYFCASSVGGSTDTQYFGPGTRLTVL.

The chain has TRBV19 and TRBJ1-5, with D tentatively TRBD1 (6 bases). The germline V gene encodes CDR1 LNHDA and CDR2 SQIVND (reference sequence). V was trimmed by 10 bases and J by 1 base, leaving 17 bases between them. The CDR3 extends over 15 amino acids. CDR3: CATRTKGESNQPQHF. In DNA, the CDR3 is TGTGCCACCCGAACTAAGGGGGAAAGCAATCAGCCCCAGCATTTT.

With respect to this clone: Other nucleotide sequences from this sample produce the same CDR3. The chain uses TRBV3-1 (or the pseudogene TRBV3-2) and TRBJ2-7; D unresolved. The CDR3 is 11 amino acids. V lost 3 bases to trimming and J lost 4 bases, with 4 bases between them. From germline, CDR1 is LGHDT and CDR2 YNNKEL (reference sequence). The DNA for the CDR3 is TGTGCCAGCAGCCAGCGATACGAGCAGTACTTC. It codes for CASSQRYEQYF.

The V call is TRBV28, the J call TRBJ1-4, with 10 bases that match TRBD1. V was pared by 1 base and J by 8 bases, with 4 bases of the junction left unmatched. Germline V gene sequence: CDR1 MDHEN, CDR2 SYDVKM. This CDR3 is 15 amino acids long. Here the CDR3 reads CASSLYGTGVEKLFF. DNA of the CDR3: TGTGCCAGCAGTTTATACGGGACAGGGGTAGAAAAACTGTTTTTT. The variable domain in full, with the rest retrieved from reference TRBV28 and TRBJ1-4, is DVKVTQSSRYLVKRTGEKVFLECVQDMDHENMFWYRQDPGLGLRLIYFSYDVKMKEKGDIPEGYSVSREKKERFSLILESASTNQTSMYLCASSLYGTGVEKLFFGSGTQLSVL.

The rearrangement links TRBV5-1 to TRBJ2-7; the match to TRBD2 covers 7 bases. Germline values: CDR1 SGHRS, CDR2 YFSETQ. The CDR3 has 13 residues. Losses at the gene ends were 6 bases for V and 2 bases for J; bases not matched to a gene: 5. The CDR3 DNA sequence: TGCGCCAGCAACCCGGGGGGACCCTACGAGCAGTACTTC. Its translation: CASNPGGPYEQYF.

The J gene is TRBJ1-4, the V gene TRBV15; perhaps TRBD1 as D (5 bases). This CDR3 is 18 amino acids long. With 0 bases removed from V and 3 bases from J, the gap between germline ends came to 17 bases. In germline, CDR1 is LNHNV, CDR2 YYDKDF (reference sequence). CDR3 amino acids: CATSRDRWGGAANEKLFF. The CDR3 DNA is TGTGCCACCAGCAGAGATCGTTGGGGGGGTGCAGCTAATGAAAAACTGTTTTTT.

This rearrangement joins TRBV5-1 to TRBJ2-2; TRBD2 matches at 10 bases. The length of the CDR3 is 15 residues. Germline CDR1 SGHRS, CDR2 YFSETQ. Losses at the gene ends were 2 bases for V and 6 bases for J; bases not matched to a gene: 4. The CDR3 region has the DNA TGCGCCAGCAGCTTCCTAGCGGGGGAATCCGGGGAGCTGTTTTTT. Residues: CASSFLAGESGELFF.

The V call is TRBV27, the J call TRBJ1-2; unclear D gene. This CDR3 has 13 residues. V was clipped by 6 bases and J by 0 bases, with 8 bases between them. Germline V gene data show CDR1 as MNHEY and CDR2 as SMNVEV (reference sequence). The CDR3, as DNA: TGTGCCAGCAGGCCCACAGCTAACTATGGCTACACCTTC. This gives the protein CASRPTANYGYTF.

The rearrangement joins TRBV18 to TRBJ1-2; D not resolved. Germline V gene lookup returns CDR1 KGHSH and CDR2 LQKENI. Trimming cost V 2 bases and J 7 bases, with 11 bases left between them. The CDR3 is 13 amino acids. The CDR3 nucleotides are TGTGCCAGCTCACCAATGGCAGATGTTGGCTACACCTTC. Translated: CASSPMADVGYTF.

This chain connects TRBV7-2 to TRBJ2-5; maybe TRBD2 (6 bases). Trimming stripped 4 bases from V and 2 bases from J, with 14 bases between. The CDR3 length is 15 residues. Per the germline V gene, CDR1 is SGHTA and CDR2 is FQGNSA. The CDR3 loop reads CASSYGTSKQETQYF. CDR3 coding DNA: TGTGCCAGCAGCTACGGGACTTCAAAACAAGAGACCCAGTACTTC.

The rearrangement links TRBV5-1 to TRBJ2-7, with D possibly being TRBD2 (7 bases). V lost 4 bases and J 0 bases, leaving 35 bases between the germline ends. Germline V lookup: CDR1 SGHRS, CDR2 YFSETQ. This CDR3 spans 22 amino acids. The CDR3 DNA is TGCGCCAGCAGCAGGGGGGGCACGGACAGCAAACGTCGGCTCTTAAGCTCCTACGAGCAGTACTTC. It encodes CASSRGGTDSKRRLLSSYEQYF.